One and the same sample provided the 24 T cell receptor beta chains below, sequenced in a study of blood T cell repertoires in COVID-19. TCRdb's table, derived via immunoSEQ multiplex PCR, lists solely in-frame clones and lacks some. The sample lists 30,000 to 35,000 clones, about 87% occurring once. The specimen sequenced was peripheral blood. Receptor source: a human donor in a cohort sampled during active COVID-19.

This chain joins TRBV10-2 and TRBJ2-1; 12 bases line up with TRBD2. Trimming removed 6 bases from V and 5 bases from J; junction bases left unmatched: 5. The CDR3 extends over 15 amino acids. Germline V gene data show CDR1 as WSHSY and CDR2 as SAAADI. The CDR3 bases are TGCGCCAGCAGCAAGACTAGCGGGGGAAACAATGAGCAGTTCTTC. Translating it yields CASSKTSGGNNEQFF.

This clone is a singleton in its sample. The chain has TRBV7-9 and TRBJ2-5; 14 nucleotides agree with TRBD2. This CDR3 is built from 15 residues. CDR1 and CDR2 (germline): SEHNR, FQNEAQ (reference sequence). J was trimmed by 3 bases and V by 5 bases; bases with no gene match: 2. For the CDR3, the DNA is TGTGCCAGCAGCCCGACTAGCGGGGGGGAAGAGACCCAGTACTTC. Translating it yields CASSPTSGGEETQYF. Filled out from reference TRBV7-9 and TRBJ2-5, the complete variable domain reads DTGVSQNPRHKITKRGQNVTFRCDPISEHNRLYWYRQTLGQGPEFLTYFQNEAQLEKSRLLSDRFSAERPKGSFSTLEIQRTEQGDSAMYLCASSPTSGGEETQYFGPGTRLLVL.

The chain links TRBV4-3 to TRBJ2-7; no definite D call. This CDR3 contains 13 residues. Trimming took off 3 bases at V and 7 bases at J, with 13 bases between the two ends. Germline CDR1 reads LGHNA; CDR2 reads YSLEER. As DNA, the CDR3 is TGCGCCAGCAGCCAGGTGAGAGGTGGGGAGCAGTACTTC. Protein product: CASSQVRGGEQYF.

The chain employs TRBV28 and TRBJ2-3; TRBD2 matches at 10 bases. The V segment lost 5 bases and the J segment 9 bases; nucleotides outside the gene matches: 8. CDR1 is MDHEN and CDR2 is SYDVKM in the germline V gene. The CDR3 runs 14 residues. CDR3 sequence reads: CASSLAGVFPTQYF. CDR3 bases: TGTGCCAGCAGTCTAGCGGGGGTATTCCCAACGCAGTATTTT.

The CDR3: CASSPTGRGEKLFF. The CDR3 DNA is TGTGCCAGCAGTCCAACAGGGAGAGGTGAAAAACTGTTTTTT. This chain links TRBV27 with TRBJ1-4; tentatively, D is TRBD1 (6 bases). Germline assignment: CDR1 MNHEY and CDR2 SMNVEV (reference sequence). Trimming left V 5 bases short and J 7 bases short, with 14 bases between. The length of the CDR3 is 14 residues.

The rearrangement links TRBV27 to TRBJ1-5; 9 nucleotides align to TRBD1. Germline trimming cut 4 bases from V and 1 base from J; bases unmatched to any gene: 5. This CDR3 spans 16 amino acids. CDR1 is MNHEY, CDR2 SMNVEV, per germline (reference sequence). The CDR3 protein is CASSSPGQGSNQPQHF. DNA for the CDR3: TGTGCCAGCAGTTCCCCGGGACAGGGAAGCAATCAGCCCCAGCATTTT.

The chain joins TRBV2 to TRBJ2-7; tentatively, D is TRBD1 (6 bases). In germline, CDR1 is SNHLY, CDR2 FYNNEI. The CDR3 runs to 12 residues. V was cut by 8 bases and J by 2 bases, with 10 bases left in between. CDR3 DNA sequence: TGTGCCAGCGGCAGGGACACCTACGAGCAGTACTTC. Translation: CASGRDTYEQYF.

This clone was counted a few times. The genes are TRBV11-2 and TRBJ1-2, with 8 positions matching TRBD1. CDR1 is SGHAT, CDR2 FQNNGV, per germline. The ends lost 5 bases at V and 3 bases at J; junction bases unmatched: 8. The CDR3 runs 15 residues. CDR3 sequence (DNA): TGTGCCAGCAGCCCCCAGGACAGGGAGCACTATGGCTACACCTTC. Its protein product is CASSPQDREHYGYTF.

The chain has TRBV28 and TRBJ2-7; 11 bases align to TRBD1. Germline V gene lookup returns CDR1 MDHEN and CDR2 SYDVKM. V shed 4 bases and J 4 bases; nucleotides not matched to a gene: 3. The CDR3 runs to 14 residues. CDR3 in amino acids: CASSSGQGAYEQYF. In DNA form, the CDR3 reads TGTGCCAGCAGTTCCGGACAGGGGGCGTACGAGCAGTACTTC.

This chain links TRBV6-4 with TRBJ2-3; 8 nucleotides agree with TRBD2. CDR1 is MRHNA, CDR2 SNTAGT, per germline. This CDR3 region has 15 residues. Germline trimming cut 5 bases from V and 3 bases from J; bases unmatched to any gene: 7. The CDR3 loop reads CASSRGGIGTDTQYF. The DNA of the CDR3 is TGTGCCAGCAGTCGGGGGGGGATCGGGACAGATACGCAGTATTTT.

This chain uses TRBV29-1 with TRBJ2-7; a possible D gene is TRBD1 (5 bases). This CDR3 region has 12 residues. The germline V and J ends were trimmed by 8 bases and 0 bases, with 11 bases remaining between them. The V gene's germline CDR1 is SQVTM and CDR2 ANQGSEA. CDR3 residues: CSMTANSYEQYF. As DNA, the CDR3 is TGCAGCATGACAGCGAACTCCTACGAGCAGTACTTC.

This chain links TRBV10-1 with TRBJ2-7; 7 nucleotides align to TRBD1. CDR1 and CDR2 (germline): WNHNN, SYGVQD (reference sequence). The CDR3 runs 14 residues. The V gene end was trimmed by 4 bases and the J gene end by 3 bases; junction bases not matched to a gene: 6. The CDR3 DNA reads as TGCGCCAGCAGTGCCGGGACAGCGGTCTACGAGCAGTACTTC. Amino acids: CASSAGTAVYEQYF.

The chain carries TRBV9 and TRBJ2-5, with TRBD2 identical over 10 bases. After removal of 0 bases from V and 1 base from J, the junction contained 3 bases not matched to a gene. The V gene's germline CDR1 is SGDLS and CDR2 YYNGEE. CDR3 length: 16 residues. The CDR3 sequence is CASSVGTSGAQETQYF. The CDR3 DNA reads TGTGCCAGCAGCGTAGGGACTAGCGGAGCCCAAGAGACCCAGTACTTC.

The chain combines TRBV29-1 with TRBJ2-3, with D possibly matching TRBD2 (5 bases). CDR1 and CDR2 (germline): SQVTM, ANQGSEA. Trimming stripped 4 bases from V and 8 bases from J, with 16 bases between. The length of the CDR3 is 13 residues. The CDR3 is CSVVGVASGTQYF. The CDR3 DNA reads TGCAGCGTTGTGGGAGTGGCGTCTGGTACGCAGTATTTT.

The chain is built from TRBV7-3 and TRBJ2-1; 11 bases align to TRBD1. The CDR3 consists of 17 residues. V lost 5 bases and J lost 4; bases outside the gene matches: 10. Germline loops: CDR1 SGHTA, CDR2 FQGTGA. CDR3 nucleotides: TGTGCCAGCAGCCCCCGGGACAGGGGGAAGGGTTACAATGAGCAGTTCTTC. Its protein is CASSPRDRGKGYNEQFF.

CDR3 in amino acids: CASSLRQLRNTGELFF. DNA for the CDR3: TGCGCCAGCAGCCTTAGACAGCTCCGAAACACCGGGGAGCTGTTTTTT. The V gene is TRBV5-1, the J gene TRBJ2-2, with D possibly matching TRBD1 (5 bases). Germline V gene lookup returns CDR1 SGHRS and CDR2 YFSETQ. Deletions cut 4 bases from V and 2 bases from J, with 15 bases between. The CDR3 consists of 16 residues.

This clone was seen only a few times. V and J are TRBV2 and TRBJ1-4; 7 positions match TRBD1. Unmatched junction bases numbered 4, after V lost 4 bases and J lost 8 bases. The length of the CDR3 is 13 residues. Germline CDR1 and CDR2: SNHLY and FYNNEI. CDR3 in DNA: TGTGCCAGCAGTGGACAGGGTGGAGAAAAACTGTTTTTT. The encoded protein is CASSGQGGEKLFF. Together with reference TRBV2 and TRBJ1-4, the CDR3 gives the full variable domain: EPEVTQTPSHQVTQMGQEVILRCVPISNHLYFYWYRQILGQKVEFLVSFYNNEISEKSEIFDDQFSVERPDGSNFTLKIRSTKLEDSAMYFCASSGQGGEKLFFGSGTQLSVL.

The chain recombines TRBV28 with TRBJ2-7, with 9 bases that match TRBD1. The CDR3 extends over 18 amino acids. J gave up 6 bases and V 6 bases, and 21 bases lay outside the gene matches. Per the germline V gene, CDR1 is MDHEN and CDR2 is SYDVKM. The CDR3 protein is CASSLSSTNRDRAGEQYF. The DNA for the CDR3 is TGTGCCAGCAGCCTAAGTTCAACCAACCGGGACAGGGCGGGCGAGCAGTACTTC.

The V gene is TRBV5-1, the J gene TRBJ2-1; 16 positions match TRBD2. Germline trimming cut 7 bases from V and 7 bases from J; bases unmatched to any gene: 8. This CDR3 region has 16 residues. The germline V gene has CDR1 SGHRS and CDR2 YFSETQ. CDR3 loop: CASRTGTSGGANEQFF. The CDR3 DNA follows: TGCGCCAGCCGAACCGGGACTAGCGGGGGGGCGAATGAGCAGTTCTTC.

This chain links TRBV5-8 with TRBJ2-2; weak D call: TRBD1 (6 bases). This CDR3 contains 15 residues. V dropped 1 base and J dropped 3 bases, with 10 bases sitting between them. The germline V gene encodes CDR1 SGHTS and CDR2 YDEGEE. CDR3 in DNA: TGTGCCAGCAGCTTGACTCAGGGGTACACCGGGGAGCTGTTTTTT. This codes for CASSLTQGYTGELFF.

CDR3 DNA: TGTGCCAGCAGTCTGACAGGGAAAAACTATGGCTACACCTTC. Amino acid sequence: CASSLTGKNYGYTF. This rearrangement joins TRBV28 to TRBJ1-2; 7 bases are a match to TRBD1. The CDR3 runs 14 residues. J lost 2 bases, V lost 5 bases, and 5 bases had no gene match. Looked up from germline, CDR1 is MDHEN and CDR2 is SYDVKM.

This clone was picked up a small number of times. The chain recombines TRBV7-3 with TRBJ2-2; D perhaps matches TRBD2 (5 bases). The CDR3 totals 15 residues. The V end was cut by 2 bases, the J end by 6 bases, with 13 bases between. Germline assignment: CDR1 SGHTA and CDR2 FQGTGA. DNA of the CDR3: TGTGCCAGCAGCTTATTGAATCGGGGATCCGGGGAGCTGTTTTTT. This gives the protein CASSLLNRGSGELFF.

The chain uses TRBV6-2 or TRBV6-3 and TRBJ2-1, with 8 nucleotides matching TRBD1. The CDR3 has 17 amino acids. The V segment lost 0 bases and the J segment 4 bases; nucleotides outside the gene matches: 8. Germline CDR1 is MNHEY and CDR2 is SVGEGT. DNA for the CDR3: TGTGCCAGCAGTTACTCCCCCCCAGGGGGCGTGTACAATGAGCAGTTCTTC. Translated, it gives CASSYSPPGGVYNEQFF.

This sequence joins TRBV6-2 or TRBV6-3 and TRBJ1-2; tentatively, D is TRBD1 (5 bases). Germline-derived CDR1 and CDR2 are MNHEY and SVGEGT. The CDR3 spans 13 residues. Trimming stripped 2 bases from V and 5 bases from J, with 9 bases between. The CDR3 nucleotides read TGTGCCAGCAGTTACCCGACAGAGTATGGCTACACCTTC. The encoded protein is CASSYPTEYGYTF.